Below are 21 T cell receptor beta chains sequenced from a single sample in a study of radiotherapy plus CTLA-4 blockade in lung cancer. Clones were sequenced by immunoSEQ multiplex PCR, and TCRdb holds only the in-frame ones, with some missing. Of 90,000 or so clones listed, 75% to 90% were seen once; the top ten hold 0.82%. This specimen was peripheral blood, taken from a patient treated with radiotherapy plus ipilimumab. These receptors originate from a human donor with non-small cell lung cancer who had stable disease on radiotherapy plus ipilimumab.

The DNA for the CDR3 is TGCACCGCCGGCGAGGGAAATACGCAGTATTTT. It is translated as CTAGEGNTQYF. The V and J genes are TRBV29-1 and TRBJ2-3, with D perhaps matching TRBD2 (5 bases). Germline CDR1 reads SQVTM; CDR2 reads ANQGSEA. The CDR3 has 11 residues.

The J gene is TRBJ1-4, the V gene TRBV18, with D possibly TRBD1 on 6 matching bases. V lost 1 base, J lost 8 bases, and 17 bases lay in between. CDR3 length equals 16 residues. Germline CDR1 reads KGHSH; CDR2 reads LQKENI. The DNA for the CDR3 is TGTGCCAGCTCACCACAGGGGAGACAGGTTGGAGAAAAACTGTTTTTT. Protein product: CASSPQGRQVGEKLFF.

The chain is built from TRBV16 and TRBJ2-3, with TRBD2 matching 9 bases. Germline V CDR1 and CDR2: KGHSY, FQNENV. V was clipped by 2 bases and J by 0 bases; unmatched bases: 0. The CDR3 spans 15 residues. The CDR3: CASSQTSGSTDTQYF. The DNA of the CDR3 is TGTGCCAGCAGCCAAACTAGCGGGAGCACAGATACGCAGTATTTT.

The chain carries TRBV2 and TRBJ2-6; tentative D call: TRBD1 (7 bases). Trimming shortened V by 2 bases and J by 2 bases, and 13 bases separated the two germline ends. The CDR3 covers 17 residues. Germline CDR1 SNHLY, CDR2 FYNNEI. The CDR3 nucleotides read TGTGCCAGCAGTGAATCAGGCAGGGGGGCTGGGGCCAACGTCCTGACTTTC. Protein product: CASSESGRGAGANVLTF.

This clone was counted between two and nine times. The J gene is TRBJ2-1, the V gene TRBV29-1; D gene unclear. Deletions cut 4 bases from V and 6 bases from J, with 7 bases between. Germline values: CDR1 SQVTM, CDR2 ANQGSEA. The CDR3 spans 11 residues. The CDR3 sequence is CSVGQLNEQFF. CDR3 DNA: TGCAGCGTTGGACAACTCAATGAGCAGTTCTTC.

This clone was seen just once. CDR3 in DNA: TGTGCCAGCAGTAGACGAATCTACGAGCAGTACTTC. The encoded protein is CASSRRIYEQYF. This chain joins TRBV28 and TRBJ2-7; D ambiguous. The CDR3 runs to 12 residues. V was cut by 5 bases and J by 3 bases, with 8 bases left in between. CDR1 is MDHEN, CDR2 SYDVKM, per germline.

This chain links TRBV9 with TRBJ2-3; a possible D gene is TRBD2 (6 bases). The CDR3 loop spans 13 amino acids. V was shortened by 4 bases and J by 4 bases, with 10 bases between the two germline ends. In germline, CDR1 is SGDLS, CDR2 YYNGEE. CDR3 amino acids: CASSLGTPDTQYF. CDR3 bases: TGTGCCAGCAGCTTAGGGACTCCAGATACGCAGTATTTT. Combining the CDR3 with reference TRBV9 and TRBJ2-3 gives the whole variable domain DSGVTQTPKHLITATGQRVTLRCSPRSGDLSVYWYQQSLDQGLQFLIQYYNGEERAKGNILERFSAQQFPDLHSELNLSSLELGDSALYFCASSLGTPDTQYFGPGTRLTVL.

The rearrangement joins TRBV23-1 to TRBJ1-1; 11 positions agree with TRBD1. TRBV23-1 has ORF status, its function being uncertain. CDR3 length: 12 amino acids. J gave up 4 bases and V 10 bases, and 2 bases lay outside the gene matches. In DNA form, the CDR3 reads TGCGCCACCGGGACAGGGGGCACTGAAGCTTTCTTT. This translates into CATGTGGTEAFF.

This chain joins TRBV6-5 and TRBJ1-1; possibly TRBD1 for D (5 bases). V was cut by 6 bases and J by 0 bases, with 8 bases left in between. The V gene's germline CDR1 is MNHEY and CDR2 SVGAGI. The CDR3 covers 13 residues. CDR3 loop: CASRSRVNTEAFF. Here the CDR3 DNA reads TGTGCCAGCAGGAGCAGGGTGAACACTGAAGCTTTCTTT.

The chain is built from TRBV11-2 and TRBJ2-1; 7 bases align to TRBD2. CDR3 length equals 15 residues. Germline CDR1 is SGHAT and CDR2 is FQNNGV. V dropped 7 bases and J dropped 6; count of bases not matched to a gene: 12. For the CDR3, the DNA is TGTGCCAGCACCCCCGGGGCGGGAGTTCGCAATGAGCAGTTCTTC. As protein: CASTPGAGVRNEQFF.

Concerning this clone: The junction shows a germline mismatch at one end, possibly a read error. This sample includes further DNA sequences coding for the same CDR3. Here the CDR3 DNA reads TGTGCCAGCAGTTTAGAAATTGCGGCGAGGAAGCAGCCTCAGCATTTT. It codes for CASSLEIAARKQPQHF. The chain combines TRBV28 with TRBJ1-5; the D is unclear. Looked up from germline, CDR1 is MDHEN and CDR2 is SYDVKM. The CDR3 sequence is 16 residues long.

The chain has TRBV11-2 and TRBJ1-5, with 7 bases lining up with TRBD1. V dropped 5 bases and J dropped 4; count of bases not matched to a gene: 2. The germline V gene encodes CDR1 SGHAT and CDR2 FQNNGV. The CDR3 extends over 13 amino acids. This CDR3 is CASSQQGNQPQHF. The DNA of the CDR3 is TGTGCCAGCAGCCAACAGGGGAATCAGCCCCAGCATTTT.

The chain joins TRBV2 to TRBJ2-7, with 10 bases matching TRBD1. With V trimmed by 6 bases and J by 3 bases, 8 bases remained unmatched. The V gene's germline CDR1 is SNHLY and CDR2 FYNNEI. The CDR3 runs 15 residues. CDR3 residues: CASSDHRTGGYEQYF. DNA of the CDR3: TGTGCCAGCAGCGATCACAGGACAGGGGGCTACGAGCAGTACTTC.

This clone has more than one count but fewer than ten. This sequence joins TRBV6-5 and TRBJ2-7, with D tentatively TRBD2 (5 bases). The CDR3 covers 15 residues. V lost 6 bases and J lost 2, with 17 bases in between. In germline, CDR1 is MNHEY, CDR2 SVGAGI. CDR3 bases: TGTGCCAGCAGAGAACGCGGGCCAAGACCCTACGAGCAGTACTTC. It specifies CASRERGPRPYEQYF.

The chain has TRBV7-8 and TRBJ1-1, with D tentatively TRBD1 (6 bases). This CDR3 spans 16 amino acids. Deletions cut 4 bases from V and 4 bases from J, with 19 bases between. Per germline, CDR1 SGHVS and CDR2 FQNEAQ. The CDR3 sequence: CASSSRDIRGGTEAFF. The CDR3 DNA reads TGTGCCAGCAGCTCCCGGGACATTAGGGGGGGCACTGAAGCTTTCTTT.

V is TRBV5-6 and J is TRBJ2-7; D possibly corresponds to TRBD1 (6 bases). CDR1 is SGHDT and CDR2 is YYEEEE in the germline V gene. The CDR3 extends over 13 amino acids. The germline V and J ends were trimmed by 1 base and 6 bases, with 11 bases remaining between them. The CDR3 nucleotides are TGTGCCAGCAGCTTGAGGGGGTTGGTCGAGCAGTACTTC. Translated, it gives CASSLRGLVEQYF. Together with reference TRBV5-6 and TRBJ2-7, the CDR3 gives the full variable domain: DAGVTQSPTHLIKTRGQQVTLRCSPKSGHDTVSWYQQALGQGPQFIFQYYEEEERQRGNFPDRFSGHQFPNYSSELNVNALLLGDSALYLCASSLRGLVEQYFGPGTRLTVT.

The chain links TRBV9 to TRBJ1-2; possible D gene TRBD1, 6 bases. Germline V gene sequence: CDR1 SGDLS, CDR2 YYNGEE. The CDR3 is 15 amino acids. Trimming shortened V by 4 bases and J by 8 bases, and 21 bases separated the two germline ends. This CDR3 reads CASSPRAGEGVGYTF. The CDR3 region has the DNA TGTGCCAGCAGCCCCCGGGCAGGGGAGGGGGTAGGCTACACCTTC. Full variable domain (outside the CDR3, taken from reference TRBV9 and TRBJ1-2): DSGVTQTPKHLITATGQRVTLRCSPRSGDLSVYWYQQSLDQGLQFLIQYYNGEERAKGNILERFSAQQFPDLHSELNLSSLELGDSALYFCASSPRAGEGVGYTFGSGTRLTVV.

This rearrangement joins TRBV19 to TRBJ1-1; 8 nucleotides match TRBD1. Germline loops: CDR1 LNHDA, CDR2 SQIVND (reference sequence). V shed 6 bases and J 1 base; nucleotides not matched to a gene: 1. This CDR3 has 13 amino acids. In DNA form, the CDR3 reads TGTGCCAGTAGCGGACAGGGGAACACTGAAGCTTTCTTT. Translated: CASSGQGNTEAFF.

The chain has TRBV7-8 and TRBJ2-3, with TRBD2 identical over 8 bases. Germline V CDR1 and CDR2: SGHVS, FQNEAQ. V was clipped by 5 bases and J by 4 bases; unmatched bases: 5. This CDR3 has 14 residues. The CDR3 region is CASSPGLAADTQYF. The CDR3 bases are TGTGCCAGCAGCCCTGGACTAGCCGCAGATACGCAGTATTTT.

This rearrangement joins TRBV28 to TRBJ1-5, with a possible D match to TRBD1 (6 bases). Germline values: CDR1 MDHEN, CDR2 SYDVKM. This CDR3 region has 13 residues. Deletions cut 8 bases from V and 8 bases from J, with 16 bases between. CDR3 region: CASGTGWSEPQHF. CDR3 DNA: TGTGCCAGCGGAACAGGGTGGTCGGAGCCCCAGCATTTT.

The chain uses TRBV13 and TRBJ2-7, with 10 bases that match TRBD1. Germline lookup yields CDR1 PRHDT and CDR2 FYEKMQ (reference sequence). This CDR3 comprises 17 residues. V lost 4 bases and J lost 2; bases outside the gene matches: 11. This CDR3 is CASSSGTGEFRAYEQYF. The CDR3 DNA follows: TGTGCCAGCAGCTCCGGGACAGGGGAATTTCGGGCCTACGAGCAGTACTTC.